Listed below are T cell receptor beta chains from one sample, sequenced in a study of blood T cells in healthy people across ages. TCRdb used MiXCR to reprocess the 5' RACE reads, holding one entry per CDR3 protein. The repertoire has some 320,000 distinct CDR3 sequences, 25% to 30% of them found once; the top ten carry 29%. Material: blood. These receptors all stem from a woman aged 70-85 years in good health. Both conserved end residues are part of each CDR3. The D gene is left open where the match is weak. The size entry is marked missing in some rows and otherwise reads once, few, many or a size class.

size,J,V,D,CDR3,DNA
-,TRBJ1-2,TRBV7-2,-,CASSLGGAVGYTF,TGTGCCAGCAGCTTAGGGGGTGCGGTTGGCTACACCTTC
few,TRBJ2-5,TRBV3-1,TRBD2,CASSQGSGLAGAVAQYF,TGTGCCAGCAGCCAAGGGAGTGGACTAGCGGGGGCCGTGGCCCAGTACTTC
few,TRBJ2-5,TRBV20-1,-,CSANRGVEETQYF,TGCAGTGCTAACCGTGGAGTCGAGGAGACCCAGTACTTC
-,TRBJ2-7,TRBV9,-,CASSPVGLHEQYF,TGTGCCAGCAGCCCAGTAGGGCTACACGAGCAGTACTTC
-,TRBJ1-1,TRBV10-3,-,CAITYPHWGGTEAFF,TGTGCCATCACCTACCCTCATTGGGGAGGGACTGAAGCTTTCTTT
-,TRBJ2-1,TRBV7-2,-,CASSRFDEQFF,TGTGCCAGCAGCCGCTTCGACGAGCAGTTCTTC
-,TRBJ2-5,TRBV12-3/TRBV12-4,-,CASSFRRGETQYF,TGTGCCAGCAGTTTCAGGCGGGGAGAGACCCAGTACTTC
-,TRBJ2-1,TRBV9,TRBD2,CASSVGDSGSYEQFF,TGTGCCAGCAGCGTCGGTGATAGCGGGAGTTATGAGCAGTTCTTC
-,TRBJ2-1,TRBV28,-,CASTPGREQFF,TGTGCCAGCACACCGGGAAGGGAGCAGTTCTTC
-,TRBJ2-1,TRBV29-1,-,CSVIPGTNEQFF,TGCAGCGTTATTCCCGGAACCAATGAGCAGTTCTTC